The entry below describes one TCR beta chain. Following extraction, RNA underwent reverse transcription to cDNA, which served as the sequencing template. Produced via immunoSEQ multiplex PCR; TCRdb's table is partial and in-frame only. The sample shows about 210,000 clones, about three fifths of them seen only once. Stated treatment: oral pan-JAK inhibitor, 5-10 mg twice daily. The sample originates from a study of CD8+ T cells in alopecia areata. Germline V gene lookup returns CDR1 SGHTA and CDR2 FQGNSA. The V gene lost 2 bases and the J gene lost 3 bases, with 17 bases spanning the gap. The CDR3 consists of 16 residues.

This chain connects TRBV7-2 to TRBJ2-7; D may be TRBD1 (5 bases). The specimen was CD4+ T cells sorted from blood, collected at week 4, from a patient treated with tofacitinib. This TCR was recovered from a human donor with alopecia areata. The CDR3 protein is CASSLRGRDPIYEQYF. DNA of the CDR3: TGTGCCAGCAGCTTAAGGGGCAGAGACCCTATCTACGAGCAGTACTTC.